This passage covers 9 T cell receptor beta chains from one sample sequenced in a study of T cells in Graves' hyperthyroidism and ophthalmopathy. Using RNA transcripts as the source, TCR beta CDR3 regions were amplified. Primed by the HTBI set, a first-round RT-PCR was run on the TCR CDR3. TCRdb used MiXCR to reprocess the multiplex PCR reads, holding one entry per CDR3 protein. The sample has around 610,000 distinct CDR3 sequences, about 15% seen once. Sequencing used blood. These receptors originate from a woman in her thirties or forties with Graves' ophthalmopathy.

This clonotype occurred many times. The chain has TRBV20-1 and TRBJ2-7; D uncertain. The CDR3 sequence is 15 residues long. Trimming left V 5 bases short and J 0 bases short, with 17 bases between. Germline CDR1 is DFQATT and CDR2 is SNEGSKA (reference sequence). CDR3 amino acids: CSALRAEEASYEQYF. The CDR3 DNA reads TGCAGTGCTCTCCGTGCGGAAGAGGCCTCCTACGAGCAGTACTTC.

In its sample, this clonotype was seen many times. The chain recombines TRBV19 with TRBJ2-7, with TRBD1 as a possible D gene (6 bases). The germline CDR1 and CDR2 sequences are LNHDA and SQIVND (reference sequence). This CDR3 region has 13 residues. The V end was cut by 8 bases, the J end by 3 bases, with 14 bases between. Here the CDR3 DNA reads TGTGCCAGTTCCTCCGGGACACACTACGAGCAGTACTTC. Protein product: CASSSGTHYEQYF.

This clonotype has a single count. The V call is TRBV5-1, the J call TRBJ1-1; the match to TRBD1 covers 7 bases. Germline loops: CDR1 SGHRS, CDR2 YFSETQ. J lost 0 bases, V lost 4 bases, and 6 bases had no gene match. This CDR3 has 15 residues. CDR3: CASSNGQVMNTEAFF. CDR3 bases: TGCGCCAGCAGCAATGGACAGGTCATGAACACTGAAGCTTTCTTT.

This clonotype came up many times. The chain links TRBV20-1 to TRBJ2-7; 12 positions agree with TRBD2. Germline V lookup: CDR1 DFQATT, CDR2 SNEGSKA (reference sequence). The CDR3 totals 14 residues. V lost 4 bases to trimming and J lost 3 bases; unmatched junction nucleotides: 4. The CDR3 bases are TGCAGTGCTAAACGACTAGCGGGAGACTACGAGCAGTACTTC. This sequence encodes CSAKRLAGDYEQYF.

The chain combines TRBV5-1 with TRBJ1-1; TRBD1 is a possible D gene (6 bases). CDR3 size: 14 residues. Germline values: CDR1 SGHRS, CDR2 YFSETQ. The V and J ends lost 1 base and 4 bases respectively, with 11 bases between them. The CDR3 DNA is TGCGCCAGCAGCTTGACAGAGGGGGGCACTGAAGCTTTCTTT. It yields the protein CASSLTEGGTEAFF.

In its sample, this clonotype was seen many times. This rearrangement joins TRBV20-1 to TRBJ2-7, with TRBD2 matching over 8 bases. Germline assignment: CDR1 DFQATT and CDR2 SNEGSKA (reference sequence). CDR3 size: 13 residues. J lost 4 bases, V lost 6 bases, and 8 bases had no gene match. DNA for the CDR3: TGCAGTGCCATGAGCGGGAGAGGGTACGAGCAGTACTTC. Translation gives CSAMSGRGYEQYF.

This clonotype was detected many times. CDR3 sequence (DNA): TGCGCCAGCAGCTTGGTGCCTAGCGATGAATTCTACGAGCAGTACTTC. Its translation: CASSLVPSDEFYEQYF. The J gene is TRBJ2-7, the V gene TRBV5-1; TRBD2 might be the D (6 bases). V was clipped by 0 bases and J by 3 bases, with 16 bases between them. Germline CDR1 reads SGHRS; CDR2 reads YFSETQ. The CDR3 is 16 amino acids.

This clonotype was counted between two and nine times. The chain has TRBV29-1 and TRBJ1-2; perhaps TRBD1 as D (5 bases). Germline V lookup: CDR1 SQVTM, CDR2 ANQGSEA. The CDR3 has 14 residues. Trimming took off 4 bases at V and 9 bases at J, with 21 bases between the two ends. The CDR3 region has the DNA TGCAGCGTTGTATTTACAGGCGTCATTTTTCGCTACACCTTC. It is translated as CSVVFTGVIFRYTF.

This clonotype was seen repeatedly, ten times or more. The chain links TRBV6-5 to TRBJ1-5; 7 nucleotides agree with TRBD1. The V segment lost 6 bases and the J segment 7 bases; nucleotides outside the gene matches: 12. This CDR3 contains 15 residues. CDR1 and CDR2 from the germline V gene are MNHEY and SVGAGI. The CDR3 nucleotides are TGTGCCAGCAGAACCTTCGCGACAGGGACCCAGCCCCAGCATTTT. Translating gives CASRTFATGTQPQHF.